These 18 T cell receptor beta chains share one sample of origin, sequenced in a study of blood T cell repertoires in COVID-19. Some clones are missing from TCRdb's copy, which holds only in-frame ones; the method was immunoSEQ multiplex PCR. The table records 400,000 to 550,000 clones, around 90% of them present only once. The material sequenced was PBMCs or T cells enriched from blood (not recorded which). The source of these receptors is a woman aged 18-35 years with acute COVID-19.

J is TRBJ2-2 and V is TRBV9, with 15 nucleotides matching TRBD2. The V gene end was trimmed by 2 bases and the J gene end by 6 bases; junction bases not matched to a gene: 8. The CDR3 consists of 18 residues. Germline V gene data show CDR1 as SGDLS and CDR2 as YYNGEE. CDR3 amino acids: CASSVRGLAGGPAGELFF. The DNA for the CDR3 is TGTGCCAGCAGCGTCAGAGGACTAGCGGGAGGGCCGGCCGGGGAGCTGTTTTTT.

The chain recombines TRBV12-5 with TRBJ2-5; D gene ambiguous. Trimming removed 0 bases at V and 4 bases at J, with 3 bases between. The germline V gene has CDR1 LGHNT and CDR2 FRNRAP. The CDR3 totals 12 residues. CDR3 region: CASGLVLETQYF. CDR3 DNA sequence: TGTGCTAGTGGTTTGGTACTAGAGACCCAGTACTTC.

A note on this clone: The sample holds other DNA sequences that translate to the same CDR3. The V call is TRBV7-9, the J call TRBJ1-5; a possible D gene is TRBD1 (5 bases). Trimming cost V 3 bases and J 1 base, with 7 bases left between them. The germline V gene encodes CDR1 SEHNR and CDR2 FQNEAQ (reference sequence). This CDR3 region has 14 residues. CDR3 region: CASSLGQSNQPQHF. The CDR3 bases are TGTGCCAGCAGCTTGGGGCAGAGCAATCAGCCCCAGCATTTT. Combining the CDR3 with reference TRBV7-9 and TRBJ1-5 gives the whole variable domain DTGVSQNPRHKITKRGQNVTFRCDPISEHNRLYWYRQTLGQGPEFLTYFQNEAQLEKSRLLSDRFSAERPKGSFSTLEIQRTEQGDSAMYLCASSLGQSNQPQHFGDGTRLSIL.

The chain employs TRBV9 and TRBJ1-5, with TRBD1 as a possible D gene (5 bases). The length of the CDR3 is 14 residues. Germline-derived CDR1 and CDR2 are SGDLS and YYNGEE. Trimming stripped 3 bases from V and 6 bases from J, with 13 bases between. The DNA for the CDR3 is TGTGCCAGCAGCGCCGGGGGAACGGGTCAGCCCCAGCATTTT. It is translated as CASSAGGTGQPQHF.

In this sample, this clone turned up once. This rearrangement joins TRBV6-5 to TRBJ2-1, with D possibly TRBD1 on 6 matching bases. The CDR3 length is 16 residues. From germline, CDR1 is MNHEY and CDR2 SVGAGI. The V end lost 0 bases, the J end lost 3 bases, and 12 bases lay between the germline ends. The CDR3 region is CASSYSAGQIYNEQFF. CDR3 DNA sequence: TGTGCCAGCAGTTACTCGGCAGGACAGATCTACAATGAGCAGTTCTTC.

CDR3 DNA sequence: TGTGCCAGCACCCCGACTAGCGGGAGGGCCTACAATGAGCAGTTCTTC. Translation: CASTPTSGRAYNEQFF. V gene TRBV27 combines with J gene TRBJ2-1; 14 bases fit TRBD2. The CDR3 has 16 amino acids. The V and J ends lost 7 bases and 2 bases, in that order; junction bases with no gene match: 4. CDR1 MNHEY and CDR2 SMNVEV come from the germline V gene (reference sequence).

The chain uses TRBV5-6 and TRBJ2-3; TRBD1 matches 10 bases. The V gene end was trimmed by 2 bases and the J gene end by 8 bases; junction bases not matched to a gene: 8. CDR3 size: 15 residues. The germline V gene has CDR1 SGHDT and CDR2 YYEEEE. CDR3 DNA sequence: TGTGCCAGCAGCTTAAAGGACAGGGGGTTTTTTACGCAGTATTTT. It codes for CASSLKDRGFFTQYF.

V usage is TRBV12-3 or TRBV12-4 and J usage is TRBJ2-7; tentative D call: TRBD1 (6 bases). There are 12 residues in the CDR3. V gave up 5 bases and J gave up 3 bases, with 8 bases separating them. CDR3 nucleotides: TGTGCCAGCAGTGGGGACAACTACGAGCAGTACTTC. Its protein is CASSGDNYEQYF.

The rearrangement uses TRBV27 and TRBJ1-6, with unresolved D. Germline loops: CDR1 MNHEY, CDR2 SMNVEV (reference sequence). The V end lost 5 bases, the J end lost 6 bases, and 14 bases lay between the germline ends. The CDR3 consists of 15 residues. The CDR3 reads CASSPTGETNSPLHF. In nucleotides, the CDR3 is TGTGCCAGCAGTCCTACCGGGGAGACTAATTCACCCCTCCACTTT.

J is TRBJ1-5 and V is TRBV9; D perhaps matches TRBD1 (6 bases). The CDR3 spans 15 residues. V lost 0 bases to trimming and J lost 1 base, with 8 bases between them. Per germline, CDR1 SGDLS and CDR2 YYNGEE. DNA for the CDR3: TGTGCCAGCAGCGTAGATGGGGGCAGCAATCAGCCCCAGCATTTT. Residues: CASSVDGGSNQPQHF. Full variable domain (outside the CDR3, taken from reference TRBV9 and TRBJ1-5): DSGVTQTPKHLITATGQRVTLRCSPRSGDLSVYWYQQSLDQGLQFLIQYYNGEERAKGNILERFSAQQFPDLHSELNLSSLELGDSALYFCASSVDGGSNQPQHFGDGTRLSIL.

The rearrangement links TRBV13 to TRBJ2-1; no firm D call. Looked up from germline, CDR1 is PRHDT and CDR2 is FYEKMQ (reference sequence). CDR3 size: 14 residues. Trimming left V 0 bases short and J 0 bases short, with 3 bases between. CDR3 nucleotides: TGTGCCAGCAGCTTAGGGAGCTCCTACAATGAGCAGTTCTTC. This translates into CASSLGSSYNEQFF.

This clone was observed a handful of times. This rearrangement joins TRBV7-3 to TRBJ2-7, with TRBD2 identical over 9 bases. With V trimmed by 2 bases and J by 6 bases, 5 bases remained unmatched. The germline gives CDR1 SGHTA, CDR2 FQGTGA. The CDR3 has 14 residues. The CDR3 here is CASSLGGGAGEQYF. The DNA for the CDR3 is TGTGCCAGCAGCTTAGGCGGGGGGGCCGGCGAGCAGTACTTC.

J is TRBJ2-1 and V is TRBV5-5, with 7 positions matching TRBD2. The germline CDR1 and CDR2 sequences are SGHKS and YYEKEE (reference sequence). V dropped 4 bases and J dropped 0; count of bases not matched to a gene: 7. The CDR3 has 16 residues. CDR3 DNA: TGTGCCAGCAGCCTACCTCTAGCGGTCTCCTACAATGAGCAGTTCTTC. Translated: CASSLPLAVSYNEQFF.

The rearrangement joins TRBV7-9 to TRBJ1-1, with a tentative D call TRBD1 (5 bases). Trimming removed 5 bases from V and 3 bases from J, with 13 bases in between. The CDR3 extends over 14 amino acids. Per germline, CDR1 SEHNR and CDR2 FQNEAQ (reference sequence). The CDR3 DNA follows: TGTGCCAGCAGCCCGAAGGGGAGGGACACTGAAGCTTTCTTT. It translates to CASSPKGRDTEAFF.

In its sample, this clone was seen a few times. The rearrangement uses TRBV5-1 and TRBJ2-3; TRBD2 matches at 10 bases. Germline V gene lookup returns CDR1 SGHRS and CDR2 YFSETQ. V trimming: 4 bases; J trimming: 1 base; junction bases outside the gene matches: 6. The CDR3 length is 16 residues. CDR3 coding DNA: TGCGCCAGCAGCCTGGGGACTAGCGTCCGCACAGATACGCAGTATTTT. Its protein is CASSLGTSVRTDTQYF.

Concerning this clone: This same CDR3 is encoded by further DNA sequences in the sample. The CDR3 DNA follows: TGCAGCGTCCCCGCAGGGAACACTGAAGCTTTCTTT. This translates into CSVPAGNTEAFF. The J gene is TRBJ1-1, the V gene TRBV29-1; D is undetermined. Trimming shortened V by 6 bases and J by 1 base, and 9 bases separated the two germline ends. CDR1 and CDR2 from the germline V gene are SQVTM and ANQGSEA. The CDR3 length is 12 residues.

This chain uses TRBV29-1 with TRBJ1-2, with 8 bases lining up with TRBD1. There are 12 residues in the CDR3. Germline assignment: CDR1 SQVTM and CDR2 ANQGSEA. The V gene end was trimmed by 6 bases and the J gene end by 3 bases; junction bases not matched to a gene: 3. Written as DNA, the CDR3 is TGCAGCGTAGACAGGGGAGACTATGGCTACACCTTC. It yields the protein CSVDRGDYGYTF.

The chain is built from TRBV4-3 and TRBJ2-1, with a tentative D call TRBD1 (6 bases). The V end lost 1 base, the J end lost 4 bases, and 14 bases lay between the germline ends. Germline CDR1 is LGHNA and CDR2 is YSLEER. This CDR3 is 16 amino acids long. The CDR3 loop is CASSQVGAVEYNEQFF. Here the CDR3 DNA reads TGCGCCAGCAGCCAAGTGGGGGCGGTAGAATACAATGAGCAGTTCTTC.